This TCR beta chain was recovered during a study of blood T cells in healthy people across ages. Study-wide findings and caveats: Donor CMV status was unknown, possibly confounding expanded clonotype changes.

The CDR3 spans 15 residues. J gave up 2 bases and V 4 bases, and 8 bases lay outside the gene matches. CDR1 and CDR2 from the germline V gene are SQVTM and ANQGSEA. Concerning this clonotype: The antigen is undetermined.

Total RNA, at least 5.5 micrograms per sample, was extracted from PBMCs. Primed by a sample-barcoded 5' primer and a J-beta primer mix, a second PCR proceeded for 7 to 11 cycles. Each CDR3 protein is one row after TCRdb ran MiXCR on the 5' RACE reads. The table lists roughly 1,000,000 distinct CDR3 sequences, under 30% of them singletons, with around 0.75% in the top ten. These data are also associated with another study on T cells of mothers and their children. That source notes: Slightly higher overlap, not significant, was seen in related mother-child pairs than in unrelated pairs.

Sequencing input: blood. The chain links TRBV29-1 to TRBJ2-3; TRBD1 agrees at 8 bases. The receptor comes from a girl aged 2 to 9 in good health. The CDR3 coding sequence is TGCAGCGTTGTAGGAGAGACAGGGGTCACAGATACGCAGTATTTT. Translating gives CSVVGETGVTDTQYF.